These T cell receptor beta chains were read from a single sample in a study of blood T cell repertoires in COVID-19. Data came from immunoSEQ multiplex PCR; TCRdb stores just in-frame clones and leaves some out. Of around 95,000 clones listed, about nine tenths are singletons. The sequenced sample was peripheral blood. These receptors all come from a man over 45 with active COVID-19. The CDR3 runs from the conserved cysteine through the conserved F or W. Each record gives: J gene, clone size, D gene, V gene, CDR3 DNA, CDR3 protein. D genes are given only for firm matches. Clone size is stated in some rows and not others, as once, few, many or a class when expanded.

>TRBJ1-2|NA|NA|TRBV19
TGTGCCAGTAGTAGCCGCGCACAGGGAAGGGGGTATGGCTACACCTTC
CASSSRAQGRGYGYTF
>TRBJ1-1|NA|TRBD1|TRBV18
TGTGCCAGCTCACCGGTTGACAGGGATGACACTGAAGCTTTCTTT
CASSPVDRDDTEAFF
>TRBJ2-1|NA|NA|TRBV6-6
TGTGCCAGCAGTTGGGCGGCTGGAGCGGCTTACAATGAGCAGTTCTTC
CASSWAAGAAYNEQFF
>TRBJ2-5|NA|TRBD1|TRBV15
TGTGCCACCAGCAGAGATAGAGGACAGGGGGGAGAGACCCAGTACTTC
CATSRDRGQGGETQYF
>TRBJ1-5|NA|NA|TRBV19
TGTGCCAGTAGCTTGGGACAAGCTAATCAGCCCCAGCATTTT
CASSLGQANQPQHF
>TRBJ1-3|NA|NA|TRBV6-1
TGTGCCAGCAGTGCCCAGGGGCCCCTCTCTGGAAACACCATATATTTT
CASSAQGPLSGNTIYF
>TRBJ2-1|NA|TRBD2|TRBV7-2
TGTGCCAGCAGCCGGGAGGTCTCGTACAATGAGCAGTTCTTC
CASSREVSYNEQFF
>TRBJ2-1|once|NA|TRBV21-1
TGTGCCAGCAGGAAGGGGGAATTGGACCCCCTGAGACAGGGGGCGACGAAAACCTACAATGAGCAGTTCTTC
CASRKGELDPLRQGATKTYNEQFF
>TRBJ1-5|NA|NA|TRBV7-2
TGTGCCAGCACGGAGGGGTTCAATCAGCCCCAGCATTTT
CASTEGFNQPQHF
>TRBJ2-2|NA|NA|TRBV7-3
TGTGCCAGCAGCTTAAGTCCCCTCACGTCGGGCGGGGAGCTGTTTTTT
CASSLSPLTSGGELFF
>TRBJ1-5|NA|TRBD1|TRBV18
TGTGCCAGCTCACTACGACAGGGGGCCAATCAGCCCCAGCATTTT
CASSLRQGANQPQHF
>TRBJ1-1|NA|NA|TRBV11-2
TGTGCCAGCAGCTTAGATCAGGCCCCCATTGAAGCTTTCTTT
CASSLDQAPIEAFF
>TRBJ2-5|NA|NA|TRBV19
TGTGCCAGTAGTGTTTCAGGGGTCCCAGAGACCCAGTACTTC
CASSVSGVPETQYF
>TRBJ2-6|NA|NA|TRBV6-5
TGTGCCAGCAGTTACTCGCGAAGCTCTGGGGCCAACGTCCTGACTTTC
CASSYSRSSGANVLTF
>TRBJ2-5|NA|NA|TRBV7-9
TGTGCCAGCAGCGCAGGACGGAGGGTACAAGAGACCCAGTACTTC
CASSAGRRVQETQYF
>TRBJ1-1|NA|NA|TRBV5-1
TGCGCCAGCAGCTCCCAAACTTCTAACAGGAAGAACACTGAAGCTTTCTTT
CASSSQTSNRKNTEAFF
>TRBJ2-1|NA|TRBD1|TRBV5-4
TGTGCCAGCAGCTCCCGGGACAGGCTCTACAATGAGCAGTTCTTC
CASSSRDRLYNEQFF
>TRBJ2-2|once|TRBD1|TRBV27
TGTGCCGCAAAGACAGGGTTCTTGTCCGGGGAGCTGTTTTTT
CAAKTGFLSGELFF
>TRBJ1-3|NA|NA|TRBV28
TGTGCCAGCAGTTTAGGCGGAGGAGGAAACACCATATATTTT
CASSLGGGGNTIYF
>TRBJ2-2|NA|TRBD1|TRBV9
TGTGCCAGCAGCGTAGTCGAGACAGGGTACACCGGGGAGCTGTTTTTT
CASSVVETGYTGELFF
>TRBJ2-5|NA|TRBD2|TRBV7-2
TGTGCCAGCAGCTTGACTAGCGGGGGGGCCGAGACCCAGTACTTC
CASSLTSGGAETQYF
>TRBJ2-5|NA|TRBD2|TRBV10-3
TGTGCCATCAGTATGACTAGCGGGGCCCAAGAGACCCAGTACTTC
CAISMTSGAQETQYF
>TRBJ2-5|NA|TRBD1|TRBV11-2
TGTGCCAGCAGCTTAGACGACAGGGAATGGGGGACCCAGTACTTC
CASSLDDREWGTQYF
>TRBJ1-5|NA|NA|TRBV19
TGTGCCAGTAGCCGAAACAGCCCAAATAGCAATCAGCCCCAGCATTTT
CASSRNSPNSNQPQHF
>TRBJ2-7|NA|TRBD2|TRBV2
TGTGCCAGCAGTGGTCGGGGAGGGTCCGAGCAGTACTTC
CASSGRGGSEQYF
>TRBJ2-1|NA|TRBD2|TRBV3-1/TRBV3-2
TGTGCCAGCAGCCAAGATGCTAGCGGGAGGGCCGGGGAGCAGTTCTTC
CASSQDASGRAGEQFF
>TRBJ1-6|NA|NA|TRBV2
TGTGCCAGCACCAAGGAAGGGGTTGGTTCACCCCTCCACTTT
CASTKEGVGSPLHF
>TRBJ1-6|NA|TRBD1|TRBV6-2/TRBV6-3
TGTGCCAGCAGCCAAGGGACAGGGTGGTCACCCCTCCACTTT
CASSQGTGWSPLHF
>TRBJ2-5|NA|NA|TRBV5-1
TGCGCCAGCAGCCGGTTAGCGGTCCAAGAGACCCAGTACTTC
CASSRLAVQETQYF
>TRBJ1-1|NA|NA|TRBV7-2
TGTGCCAGCAGCTTACAGGGGAACACTGAAGCTTTCTTT
CASSLQGNTEAFF
>TRBJ1-2|NA|TRBD1|TRBV3-1/TRBV3-2
TGTGCCAGCAGCCCCCGGGACAGGGGAGGTCTGTTGTATGGCTACACCTTC
CASSPRDRGGLLYGYTF
>TRBJ1-2|NA|NA|TRBV29-1
TGCAGCGTTGAAGTCCGACTAGGTTCGTCTGGCTACACCTTC
CSVEVRLGSSGYTF
>TRBJ1-2|NA|NA|TRBV27
TGTGCCAGCAGTTTAAAGGGCGGGGTAAACTATGGCTACACCTTC
CASSLKGGVNYGYTF
>TRBJ2-7|NA|NA|TRBV5-5
TGTGCCAGCAGCTTGGTTTCAGGGGTCCCGAGCTCCTACGAGCAGTACTTC
CASSLVSGVPSSYEQYF
>TRBJ2-3|NA|TRBD2|TRBV18
TGTGCCAGCTCACCCGGGCGGGAGGGGCCAGATACGCAGTATTTT
CASSPGREGPDTQYF
>TRBJ2-7|NA|NA|TRBV27
TGTGCCAGCAGTTTAGAGGGGCGGGGGCCGTCCTACGAGCAGTACTTC
CASSLEGRGPSYEQYF
>TRBJ2-1|once|TRBD2|TRBV30
TGTGCCTGGAGTAAAACCGGGACTAGCGGGATCAATGAGCAGTTCTTC
CAWSKTGTSGINEQFF
>TRBJ1-1|NA|NA|TRBV14
TGTGCCAGCAGCCCACCGGGGATGAACACTGAAGCTTTCTTT
CASSPPGMNTEAFF
>TRBJ2-1|NA|TRBD2|TRBV11-3
TGTGCCAGCAGCTTAGATGGTCGGCTAGCGGGGATCTCCTACAATGAGCAGTTCTTC
CASSLDGRLAGISYNEQFF
>TRBJ1-2|NA|TRBD1|TRBV19
TGTGCCAGTAGTCCAGGGACAGCCTCATCTGGCTACACCTTC
CASSPGTASSGYTF
>TRBJ1-6|NA|TRBD1|TRBV15
TGTGCCACCAGCACAAGACAGGGGCGATCACCCCTCCACTTT
CATSTRQGRSPLHF